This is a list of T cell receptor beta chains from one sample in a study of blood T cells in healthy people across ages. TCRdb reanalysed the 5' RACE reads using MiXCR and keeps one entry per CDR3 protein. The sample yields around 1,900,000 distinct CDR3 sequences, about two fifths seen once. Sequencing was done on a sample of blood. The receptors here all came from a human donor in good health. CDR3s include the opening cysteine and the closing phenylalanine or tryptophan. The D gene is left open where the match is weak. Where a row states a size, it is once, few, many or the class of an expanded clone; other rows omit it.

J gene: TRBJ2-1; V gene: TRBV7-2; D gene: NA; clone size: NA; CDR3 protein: CASTLGGREQFF; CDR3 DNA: TGTGCCAGCACCCTAGGGGGTAGGGAGCAGTTCTTC
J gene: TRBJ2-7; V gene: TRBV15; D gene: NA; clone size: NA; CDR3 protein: CATSRSFRDPSYEQYF; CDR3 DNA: TGTGCCACCAGCAGAAGCTTCCGGGACCCCTCCTACGAGCAGTACTTC
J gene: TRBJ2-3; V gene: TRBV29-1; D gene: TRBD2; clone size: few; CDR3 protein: CSVAGTRGDTQYF; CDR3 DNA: TGCAGCGTAGCCGGGACTAGGGGCGATACGCAGTATTTT
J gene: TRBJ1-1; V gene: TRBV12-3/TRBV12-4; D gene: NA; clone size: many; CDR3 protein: CASSLGTEAFF; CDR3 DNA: TGTGCCAGCAGCTTAGGCACTGAAGCTTTCTTT
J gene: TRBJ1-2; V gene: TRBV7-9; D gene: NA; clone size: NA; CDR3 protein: CASSLVRGGQAANYGYTF; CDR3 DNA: TGTGCCAGCAGCCTAGTCCGCGGGGGGCAGGCTGCTAACTATGGCTACACCTTC
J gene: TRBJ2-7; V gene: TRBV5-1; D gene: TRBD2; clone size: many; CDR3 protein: CASALAGSYEQYF; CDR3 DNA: TGCGCCAGCGCGCTAGCGGGGTCCTACGAGCAGTACTTC
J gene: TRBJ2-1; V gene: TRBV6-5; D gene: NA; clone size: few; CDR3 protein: CASRAHRGYKQFF; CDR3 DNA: TGTGCCAGCAGAGCCCATCGAGGGTATAAGCAGTTCTTC
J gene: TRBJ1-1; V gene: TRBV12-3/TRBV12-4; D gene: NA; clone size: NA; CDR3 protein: CASSRGEAGEAFF; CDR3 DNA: TGTGCCAGCAGCCGGGGGGAAGCGGGGGAAGCTTTCTTT
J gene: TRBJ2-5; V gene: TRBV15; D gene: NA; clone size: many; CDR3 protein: CATSRDGRQETQYF; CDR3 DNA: TGTGCCACCAGCAGAGACGGTCGGCAAGAGACCCAGTACTTC
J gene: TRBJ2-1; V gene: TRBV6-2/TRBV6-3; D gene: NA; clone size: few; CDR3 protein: CASSYGGAVRGYNEQFF; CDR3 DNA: TGTGCCAGCAGTTACGGTGGGGCAGTGCGGGGTTACAATGAGCAGTTCTTC
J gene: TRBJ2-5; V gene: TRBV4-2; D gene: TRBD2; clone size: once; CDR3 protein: CASSPSGGRKTQYF; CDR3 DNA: TGTGCCAGCAGCCCTAGCGGGGGGCGGAAGACCCAGTACTTC
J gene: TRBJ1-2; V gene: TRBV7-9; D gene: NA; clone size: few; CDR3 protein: CASSLGMAYGYTF; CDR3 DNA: TGTGCCAGCAGCTTAGGTATGGCCTACGGCTACACCTTC
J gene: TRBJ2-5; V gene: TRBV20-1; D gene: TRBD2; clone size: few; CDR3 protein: CSAHRLAGVQETQYF; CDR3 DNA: TGCAGTGCTCATCGACTAGCGGGGGTTCAAGAGACCCAGTACTTC
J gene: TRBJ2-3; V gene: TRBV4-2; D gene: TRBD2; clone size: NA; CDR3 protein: CASSQDVLTASGGAKDTQYF; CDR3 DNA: TGTGCCAGCAGCCAAGACGTGCTGACGGCTAGCGGGGGGGCGAAAGATACGCAGTATTTT
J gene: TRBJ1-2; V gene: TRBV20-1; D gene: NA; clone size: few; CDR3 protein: CSALRPTGYGYTF; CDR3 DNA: TGCAGTGCCTTAAGACCTACCGGCTATGGCTACACCTTC
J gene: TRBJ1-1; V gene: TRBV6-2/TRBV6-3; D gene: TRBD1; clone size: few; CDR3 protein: CASSPGDSHTEAFF; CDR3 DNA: TGTGCCAGCAGCCCGGGGGACAGCCACACTGAAGCTTTCTTT
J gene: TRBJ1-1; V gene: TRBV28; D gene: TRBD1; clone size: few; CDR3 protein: CASQGGDNTEAFF; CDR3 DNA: TGTGCCAGCCAGGGGGGGGACAACACTGAAGCTTTCTTT
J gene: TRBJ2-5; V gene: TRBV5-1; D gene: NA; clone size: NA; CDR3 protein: CASKWGLGKGETQYF; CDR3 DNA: TGCGCCAGCAAGTGGGGATTGGGGAAAGGAGAGACCCAGTACTTC
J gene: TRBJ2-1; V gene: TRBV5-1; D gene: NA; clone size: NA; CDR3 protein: CASMGTDSYNEQFF; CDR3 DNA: TGCGCCAGCATGGGAACAGACTCCTACAATGAGCAGTTCTTC
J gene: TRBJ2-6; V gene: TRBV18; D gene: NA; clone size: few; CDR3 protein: CASSPLGASSGANVLTF; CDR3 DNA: TGTGCCAGCTCCCCTCTAGGGGCCAGCTCTGGGGCCAACGTCCTGACTTTC
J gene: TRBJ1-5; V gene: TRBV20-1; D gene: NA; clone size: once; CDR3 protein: CSARGPLGQPQHF; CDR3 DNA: TGCAGTGCTCGGGGTCCCTTGGGGCAGCCCCAGCATTTT
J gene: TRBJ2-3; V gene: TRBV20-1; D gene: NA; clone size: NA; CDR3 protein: CSARDGLRTSPRDTQYF; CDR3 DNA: TGCAGTGCTAGAGACGGGTTACGGACCTCCCCCCGGGATACGCAGTATTTT
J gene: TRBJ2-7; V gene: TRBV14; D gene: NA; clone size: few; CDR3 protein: CASSRGLIYEQYF; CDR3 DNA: TGTGCCAGCAGCCGGGGACTTATCTACGAGCAGTACTTC
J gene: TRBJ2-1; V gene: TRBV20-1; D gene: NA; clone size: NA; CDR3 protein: CSASGNNEQFF; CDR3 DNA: TGCAGTGCTAGTGGGAACAATGAGCAGTTCTTC
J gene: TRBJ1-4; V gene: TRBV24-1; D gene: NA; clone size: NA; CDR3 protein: CASRARTNEKLFF; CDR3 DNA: TGTGCCTCCAGGGCCCGTACCAATGAAAAACTGTTTTTT
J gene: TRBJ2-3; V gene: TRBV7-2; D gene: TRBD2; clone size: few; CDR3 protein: CASSSSGGGADTQYF; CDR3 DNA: TGTGCCAGCAGCTCTTCTGGCGGGGGGGCAGATACGCAGTATTTT
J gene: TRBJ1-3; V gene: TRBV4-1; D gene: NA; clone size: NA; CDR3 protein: CASSQEGLSGNTIYF; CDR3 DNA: TGCGCCAGCAGCCAAGAAGGTCTGTCCGGAAACACCATATATTTT
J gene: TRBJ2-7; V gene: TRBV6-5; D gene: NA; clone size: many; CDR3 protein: CAIQVGQYF; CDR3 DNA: TGTGCCATCCAAGTAGGGCAGTACTTC
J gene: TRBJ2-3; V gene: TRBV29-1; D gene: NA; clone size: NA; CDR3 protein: CSAKGRVSTDTQYF; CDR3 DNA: TGCAGCGCAAAAGGCCGGGTGAGCACAGATACGCAGTATTTT
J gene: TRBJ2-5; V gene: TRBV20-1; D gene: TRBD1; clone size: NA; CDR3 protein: CSAPTYRGGGIEQYF; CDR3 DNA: TGCAGTGCACCAACCTACAGGGGTGGAGGTATTGAGCAGTACTTC
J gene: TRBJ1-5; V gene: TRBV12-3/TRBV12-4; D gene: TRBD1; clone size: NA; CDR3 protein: CASRDSSGQGGNQPQHF; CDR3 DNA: TGTGCCAGCAGGGATTCTTCGGGACAGGGAGGCAATCAGCCCCAGCATTTT
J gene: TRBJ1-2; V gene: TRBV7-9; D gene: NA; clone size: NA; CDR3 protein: CASSFREYDYGYTF; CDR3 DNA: TGTGCCAGCAGCTTCAGGGAGTACGACTATGGCTACACCTTC
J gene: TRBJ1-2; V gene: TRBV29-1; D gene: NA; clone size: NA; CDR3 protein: CSVLIDLGYTF; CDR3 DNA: TGCAGCGTTCTGATCGATTTAGGCTACACCTTC
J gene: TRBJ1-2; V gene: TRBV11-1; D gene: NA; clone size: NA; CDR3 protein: CAGSPESYYGYTF; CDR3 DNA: TGTGCCGGCAGCCCGGAGAGTTACTATGGCTACACCTTC
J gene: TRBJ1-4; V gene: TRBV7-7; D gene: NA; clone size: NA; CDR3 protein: CASSLACQGNEKLFF; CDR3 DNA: TGCGCCAGCAGCTTAGCGTGTCAGGGAAATGAAAAACTGTTTTTT
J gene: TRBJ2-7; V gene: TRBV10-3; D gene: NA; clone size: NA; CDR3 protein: CAISAPRADYEQYF; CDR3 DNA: TGTGCCATCAGTGCCCCAAGGGCGGATTACGAGCAGTACTTC
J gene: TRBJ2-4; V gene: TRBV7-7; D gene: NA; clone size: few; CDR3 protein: CASSLALSDRKQYF; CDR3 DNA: TGTGCCAGCAGCTTAGCGTTAAGTGACCGCAAGCAGTACTTC
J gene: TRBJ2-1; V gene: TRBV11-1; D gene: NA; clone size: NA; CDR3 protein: CASEELYYNEQFF; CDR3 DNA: TGTGCCAGCGAGGAGCTGTACTACAATGAGCAGTTCTTC
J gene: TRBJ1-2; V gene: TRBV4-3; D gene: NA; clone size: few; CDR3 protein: CASSQGIIRANYGYTF; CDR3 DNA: TGCGCCAGCAGCCAAGGCATTATCCGGGCTAACTATGGCTACACCTTC
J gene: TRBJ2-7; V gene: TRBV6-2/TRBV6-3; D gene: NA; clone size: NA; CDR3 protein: CASSSPMARGGKTYEQYF; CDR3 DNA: TGTGCCAGCAGCTCACCTATGGCCCGGGGTGGAAAGACCTACGAGCAGTACTTC
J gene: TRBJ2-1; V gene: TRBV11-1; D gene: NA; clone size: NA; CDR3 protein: CASRAGRNEQFF; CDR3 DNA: TGTGCCAGCCGTGCGGGGCGCAATGAGCAGTTCTTC
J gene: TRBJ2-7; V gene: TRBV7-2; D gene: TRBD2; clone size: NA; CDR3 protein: CASSWGLVGSYEQYF; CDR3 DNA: TGTGCCAGCAGCTGGGGACTAGTTGGCTCCTACGAGCAGTACTTC
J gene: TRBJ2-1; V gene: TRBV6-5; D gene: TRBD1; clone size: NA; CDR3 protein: CASRTGQGVLNEQVF; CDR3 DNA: TGTGCCAGCAGAACTGGACAGGGAGTCCTCAATGAGCAGGTCTTC
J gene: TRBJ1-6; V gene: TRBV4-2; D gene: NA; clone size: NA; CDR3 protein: CASSQDLTSYNSPLHF; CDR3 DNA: TGTGCCAGCAGCCAAGATCTGACCTCCTATAATTCACCCCTCCACTTT
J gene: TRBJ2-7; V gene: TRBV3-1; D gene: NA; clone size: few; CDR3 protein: CASSQDSHEQYF; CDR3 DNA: TGTGCCAGCAGCCAAGATTCCCACGAGCAGTACTTC
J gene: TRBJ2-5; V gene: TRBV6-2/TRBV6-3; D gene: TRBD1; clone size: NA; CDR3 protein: CASSYSLDRAYETQYF; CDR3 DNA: TGTGCCAGCAGTTACTCCTTGGACAGGGCGTACGAGACCCAGTACTTC
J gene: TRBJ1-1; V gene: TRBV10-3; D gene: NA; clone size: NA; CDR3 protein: CATAPRGDTEAFF; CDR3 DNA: TGTGCCACCGCCCCGAGGGGCGACACTGAAGCTTTCTTT
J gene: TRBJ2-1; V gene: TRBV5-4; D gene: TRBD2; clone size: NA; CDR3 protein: CASSLAKRGGGNEQFF; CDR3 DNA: TGTGCCAGCAGCTTGGCCAAGCGGGGGGGCGGAAATGAGCAGTTCTTC
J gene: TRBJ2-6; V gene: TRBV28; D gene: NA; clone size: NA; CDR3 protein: CASSGTLSGANVRTF; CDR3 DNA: TGTGCCAGCAGTGGGACACTTTCTGGGGCCAACGTCCGGACTTTC
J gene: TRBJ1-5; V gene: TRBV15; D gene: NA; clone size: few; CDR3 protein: CATSRDKGRNQPQHF; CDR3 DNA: TGTGCCACCAGCAGAGATAAAGGGAGAAATCAGCCCCAGCATTTT
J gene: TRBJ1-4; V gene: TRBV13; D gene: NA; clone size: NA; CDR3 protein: CASSLGLATAVATNEKLFF; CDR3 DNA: TGTGCCAGCAGCTTAGGCCTCGCGACAGCCGTTGCAACTAATGAAAAACTGTTTTTT
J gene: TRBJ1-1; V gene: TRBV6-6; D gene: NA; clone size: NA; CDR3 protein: CASSYGGSRDTEAFF; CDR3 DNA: TGTGCCAGCAGTTACGGGGGGAGTAGGGACACTGAAGCTTTCTTT
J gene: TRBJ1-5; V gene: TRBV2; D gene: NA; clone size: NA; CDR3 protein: CASREDGSAQPQHF; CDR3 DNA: TGTGCCAGCAGGGAGGACGGGTCAGCCCAGCCCCAGCATTTT
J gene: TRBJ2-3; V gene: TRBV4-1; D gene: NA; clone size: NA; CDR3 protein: CASSQDMPGVTTDAQYF; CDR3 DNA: TGCGCCAGCAGCCAAGATATGCCAGGGGTTACCACAGATGCGCAGTATTTT
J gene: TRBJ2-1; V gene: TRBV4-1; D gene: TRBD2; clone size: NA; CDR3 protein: CASSPHEAGDNEQFF; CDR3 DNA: TGCGCCAGCAGCCCCCACGAAGCGGGAGATAATGAGCAGTTCTTC
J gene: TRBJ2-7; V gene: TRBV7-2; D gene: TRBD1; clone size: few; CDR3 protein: CASSLAGTGLYEQYF; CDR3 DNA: TGTGCCAGCAGCTTAGCCGGGACAGGACTCTACGAGCAGTACTTC
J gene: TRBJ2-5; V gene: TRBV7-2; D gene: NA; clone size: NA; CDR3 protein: CASSLKSEETQYF; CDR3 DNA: TGTGCCAGCAGCTTGAAGAGTGAGGAGACCCAGTACTTC